These T cell receptor beta chains were read from a single sample in a study of T-cell reconstitution after alpha-beta-depleted transplantation in children. TCRdb reprocessed the PCR reads with MiXCR, giving one entry per CDR3 protein. This table has a few hundred thousand distinct CDR3 sequences, 10% appearing once. This sample comprised PBMCs from the stem cell graft donor, obtained from the stem cell graft. The receptors shown here come from a human donor who donated a stem cell graft to a child with acute lymphoblastic leukemia. The conserved cysteine and the conserved F or W are not part of the CDR3 here. Fields, in order: V gene, J gene, CDR3 protein.

>TRBV9|TRBJ2-1
ASSVEVGPTSGIDEQF
>TRBV4-3|TRBJ2-7
ASSQDFRYVGEQY
>TRBV4-2|TRBJ2-3
ASSQDLAGGSDTQY
>TRBV20-1|TRBJ2-3
SAEGLHTDTQY
>TRBV28|TRBJ1-1
ASSSGGRRTEAF
>TRBV5-1|TRBJ2-7
ASSLNRGATYEQY
>TRBV2|TRBJ2-7
ASSEASYEQY
>TRBV5-6|TRBJ1-4
ASSYLGEKLF
>TRBV9|TRBJ2-5
ASSVRQSHQETQY
>TRBV6-5|TRBJ2-7
ASSPQGQGFRAAEQY
>TRBV12-3/TRBV12-4|TRBJ1-4
ASTPRREKLF
>TRBV11-2|TRBJ2-5
ASSLPGQGLLYQETQY
>TRBV7-7|TRBJ2-1
ASSSGLAGANHQF
>TRBV7-6|TRBJ2-2
ASSLTRVTTGELF
>TRBV18|TRBJ1-6
ASSPGQDRSPLH
>TRBV11-2|TRBJ2-1
ASSYPSGRPSSYNEQF
>TRBV6-2/TRBV6-3|TRBJ2-3
ASSYGQPSTDTQY
>TRBV28|TRBJ2-7
ASSFWLAGSEQY
>TRBV3-1|TRBJ2-1
AISLATGPGEGEQF
>TRBV7-9|TRBJ2-3
ASSLLGGVPGTDTQY
>TRBV27|TRBJ2-5
ASSLGLAEGGETQY
>TRBV4-3|TRBJ2-6
ASSPPGPRTGPTGANVLT
>TRBV4-3|TRBJ2-7
ASSPPDRVVPYEQY
>TRBV28|TRBJ1-4
ASSGYQTTGNEKLF
>TRBV18|TRBJ2-5
ASSRTAGIQETQY
>TRBV7-2|TRBJ2-7
ASSFPGQGVPEQY
>TRBV10-3|TRBJ1-1
AISTGNTEAF
>TRBV5-6|TRBJ2-1
ASSRTAGVGLAYNEQF
>TRBV21-1|TRBJ1-6
ASSTETPYSPLH
>TRBV27|TRBJ2-7
ASSPETGGVHEQY
>TRBV11-2|TRBJ2-2
ASSPSPPIAGGTGELF
>TRBV9|TRBJ1-5
ASSVGDRGNQPQH
>TRBV20-1|TRBJ2-5
RLGGEETQY
>TRBV12-3/TRBV12-4|TRBJ2-7
ASSRPGHSYEQY
>TRBV28|TRBJ2-7
ASSLNFEQY
>TRBV7-2|TRBJ1-6
ASSLQGPNSPLH
>TRBV12-3/TRBV12-4|TRBJ2-1
ASSSQGRNEQF
>TRBV10-3|TRBJ2-1
AISAGTSPEQF
>TRBV5-1|TRBJ2-3
ASSLAFDTQY
>TRBV7-6|TRBJ1-1
ASSLVMGELAEAF
>TRBV5-5|TRBJ1-1
ASSSTARAF
>TRBV29-1|TRBJ2-7
SVEASDSYEQY
>TRBV7-2|TRBJ2-5
ASSLGTGGSLETQY
>TRBV20-1|TRBJ2-1
SAPEGTRNEQF
>TRBV29-1|TRBJ2-5
SYSGIWQETQY
>TRBV11-1|TRBJ2-6
ASSYYFDPNSGANVLT